Listed here are 8 T cell receptor beta chains from one sample, sequenced in a study of cytomegalovirus exposure and HLA in healthy donors (dated by TCRdb to the late 2010s). Library preparation was by the immunoSEQ multiplex PCR assay. The multiplex PCR relied on a mix of 60 forward primers for TCR Vbeta segments and 13 reverse primers for TCR Jbeta segments. TCRdb limited this immuneACCESS table to in-frame rearrangements with V and J called. A share of clones is missing; checked studies link under half to unresolved V genes, and the rest is unexplained. Within this sample are tens of thousands of clones, with more than 65% of them counted one time only. The ten largest clones represent roughly an eighth of the sample. The sequenced sample consisted of PBMCs. These receptors were collected from a male donor in good health and CMV-seropositive.

The J gene is TRBJ2-5, the V gene TRBV4-2; TRBD2 matches at 11 bases. V lost 3 bases, J lost 2 bases, and 5 bases stayed unmatched. Germline loops: CDR1 LGHNA, CDR2 YNFKEQ. The CDR3 has 16 amino acids. CDR3 nucleotide sequence: TGTGCCAGCAGCCACGCCGGGACTAGCGGACAAGAGACCCAGTACTTC. Translating gives CASSHAGTSGQETQYF.

The V gene is TRBV5-1, the J gene TRBJ1-4; D is uncertain. This CDR3 is built from 14 residues. The V gene lost 1 base and the J gene lost 5 bases, with 9 bases spanning the gap. Germline V gives CDR1 SGHRS, CDR2 YFSETQ. This CDR3 reads CASSLTSGNEKLFF. CDR3 in DNA: TGCGCCAGCAGCTTGACGTCAGGAAATGAAAAACTGTTTTTT.

The chain employs TRBV6-5 and TRBJ2-3, with D perhaps matching TRBD2 (5 bases). Trimming removed 4 bases at V and 8 bases at J, with 13 bases between. The CDR3 is 13 amino acids. Germline loops: CDR1 MNHEY, CDR2 SVGAGI. In nucleotides, the CDR3 is TGTGCCAGCAGTTTCGAGGGAAGCGGTACGCAGTATTTT. Protein sequence: CASSFEGSGTQYF.

The chain employs TRBV18 and TRBJ1-5, with D tentatively TRBD1 (5 bases). CDR1 and CDR2 (germline): KGHSH, LQKENI. This CDR3 is built from 15 residues. The ends were cut back, 2 bases at V and 3 bases at J, with 11 bases in the middle. This chain's CDR3 is CASSPGQGNNQPQHF. CDR3 nucleotides: TGTGCCAGCTCACCAGGCCAGGGAAACAATCAGCCCCAGCATTTT.

In this sample, this clone turned up a few times. The rearrangement links TRBV7-9 to TRBJ2-1; a weak D match, TRBD2 (5 bases). Per the germline V gene, CDR1 is SEHNR and CDR2 is FQNEAQ (reference sequence). Trimming cost V 1 base and J 12 bases, with 19 bases left between them. This CDR3 is 15 amino acids long. Here the CDR3 reads CASSLEGFRSEGQFF. Here the CDR3 DNA reads TGTGCCAGCAGCTTAGAAGGCTTCCGCTCAGAGGGGCAGTTCTTC.

There are a few counts of this clone. The CDR3 DNA sequence: TGTGCCAGCAGGGCGGGAGGGTCAGATACGCAGTATTTT. Its translation is CASRAGGSDTQYF. The rearrangement uses TRBV2 and TRBJ2-3; 9 bases line up with TRBD2. The CDR3 runs to 13 residues. V lost 6 bases, J lost 4 bases, and 2 bases stayed unmatched. CDR1 is SNHLY, CDR2 FYNNEI, per germline.

This clone turned up a few times. This sequence joins TRBV7-9 and TRBJ2-7; 8 bases map to TRBD1. The CDR3 runs to 16 residues. V shed 5 bases, J shed 0 bases, and the junction held 9 bases outside the gene matches. Germline CDR1 is SEHNR and CDR2 is FQNEAQ (reference sequence). CDR3 nucleotides: TGTGCCAGCAGCAACCACCGAGGACAGGGCTCCTACGAGCAGTACTTC. Translating gives CASSNHRGQGSYEQYF.

This chain uses TRBV5-8 with TRBJ1-1; 10 nucleotides line up with TRBD1. In germline, CDR1 is SGHTS, CDR2 YDEGEE. With V trimmed by 7 bases and J by 0 bases, 12 bases remained unmatched. The CDR3 sequence is 17 residues long. CDR3 residues: CASDLLDRGIMNTEAFF. In DNA, the CDR3 is TGTGCCAGCGACCTCTTGGACAGGGGGATCATGAACACTGAAGCTTTCTTT.